This TCR beta chain was identified during a study of identical twins. Findings and caveats of the study: Where beta out-of-frame sequences were concerned, excess twin sharing was weaker.

The CDR3 runs to 12 residues. Trimming left V 1 base short and J 7 bases short, with 7 bases between. TCRdb independently ran MiXCR on the 5' RACE reads; one entry per CDR3 protein. In the table there are a few hundred thousand distinct CDR3 sequences, roughly 24% of which are singletons. A word on this clonotype: The antigen is not known.

These data were also reused for a study on T cells expressing NK-cell markers. From that second work: Of CD8+ T cells, roughly 1.0-7.5% belonged to dominant NKG2C+ clonotypes in five to seven donors. Uncertainty persisted over the HCMV specificity of expanded NKG2C+ T cell clones.

The clonotype was recovered from a woman aged 18 to 35 in good health. The V and J genes are TRBV12-3 or TRBV12-4 and TRBJ1-1; D remains ambiguous. Sequenced material: CD4+ T cells sorted from blood. The CDR3 DNA follows: TGTGCCAGCAGTTTAGAGCGCCTTGAAGCTTTCTTT. This gives the protein CASSLERLEAFF.